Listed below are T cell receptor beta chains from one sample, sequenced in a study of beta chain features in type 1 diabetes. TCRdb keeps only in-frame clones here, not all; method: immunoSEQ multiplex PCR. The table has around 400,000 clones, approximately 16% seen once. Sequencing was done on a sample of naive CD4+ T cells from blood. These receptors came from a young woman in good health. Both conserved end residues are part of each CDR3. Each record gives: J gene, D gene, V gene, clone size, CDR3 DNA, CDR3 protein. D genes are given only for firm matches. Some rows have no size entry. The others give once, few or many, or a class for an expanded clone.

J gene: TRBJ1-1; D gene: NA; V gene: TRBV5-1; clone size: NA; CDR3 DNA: TGCGCCAGCGGGGAGGTTGGGCGCGTGGACACTGAAGCTTTCTTT; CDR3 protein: CASGEVGRVDTEAFF
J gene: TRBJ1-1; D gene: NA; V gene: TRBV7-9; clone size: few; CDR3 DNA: TGTGCCAGCAGCTTAACGACATATGAAGCTTTCTTT; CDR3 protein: CASSLTTYEAFF
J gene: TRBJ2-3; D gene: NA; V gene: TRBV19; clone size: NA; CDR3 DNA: TGTGCCAGTACCACACAGGGAATAACGACAGATACGCAGTATTTT; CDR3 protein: CASTTQGITTDTQYF
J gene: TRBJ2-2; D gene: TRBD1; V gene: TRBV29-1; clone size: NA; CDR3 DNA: TGCAGCGCAATGGGTTGGGACAGCCCGAACACCGGGGAGCTGTTTTTT; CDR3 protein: CSAMGWDSPNTGELFF
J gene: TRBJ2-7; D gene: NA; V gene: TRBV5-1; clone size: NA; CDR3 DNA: TGCGCCAGCAGCTTGGACTATTACGAGCAGTACTTC; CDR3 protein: CASSLDYYEQYF
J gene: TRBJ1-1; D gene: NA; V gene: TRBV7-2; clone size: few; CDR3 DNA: TGTGCCAGCAGCTTAGGGCAGACAAACACTGAAGCTTTCTTT; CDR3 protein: CASSLGQTNTEAFF
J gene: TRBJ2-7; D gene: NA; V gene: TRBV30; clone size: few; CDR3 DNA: TGTGCCTGGAGTGTACTACTTAAGCCGGTCTACGAGCAGTACTTC; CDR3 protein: CAWSVLLKPVYEQYF
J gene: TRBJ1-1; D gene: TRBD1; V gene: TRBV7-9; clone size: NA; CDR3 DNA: TGTGCCAGCAGCGAAGGACAGGGGACCACTGAAGCTTTCTTT; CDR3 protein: CASSEGQGTTEAFF
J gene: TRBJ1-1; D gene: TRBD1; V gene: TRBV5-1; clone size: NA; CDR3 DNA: TGCGCCAGCAGCTGGGGACAGGGGCTTGCTTTCTTT; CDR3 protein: CASSWGQGLAFF
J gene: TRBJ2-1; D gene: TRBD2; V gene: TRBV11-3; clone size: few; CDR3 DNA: TGTGCCAGCAGCTTAGGTAGCGGGAGGATGTCTAAGGGGCAGTTCTTC; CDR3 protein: CASSLGSGRMSKGQFF
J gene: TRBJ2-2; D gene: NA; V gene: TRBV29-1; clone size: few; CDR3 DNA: TGCAGCGTCCATCGGGGGACCGGGGAGCTGTTTTTT; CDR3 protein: CSVHRGTGELFF
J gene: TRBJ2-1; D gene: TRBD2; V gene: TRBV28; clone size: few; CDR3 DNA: TGTGCCAGCAGTCCCGTGGCTAGCGGGAGTTTCAATGAGCAGTTCTTC; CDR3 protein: CASSPVASGSFNEQFF
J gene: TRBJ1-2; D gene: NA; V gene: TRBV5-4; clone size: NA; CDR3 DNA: TGTGCCAGCAGCCCCGACGGGAACTATGGCTACACCTTC; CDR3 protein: CASSPDGNYGYTF
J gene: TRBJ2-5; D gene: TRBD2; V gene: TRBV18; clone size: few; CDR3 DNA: TGTGCCAGCTCAACCCGGCAGGGAGGGTCGGAAGAGACCCAGTACTTC; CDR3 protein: CASSTRQGGSEETQYF
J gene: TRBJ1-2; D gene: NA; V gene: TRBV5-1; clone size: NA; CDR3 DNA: TGCGCCAGCAGCTTGGCCCAGACAGGCTTCTATGGCTACACCTTC; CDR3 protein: CASSLAQTGFYGYTF
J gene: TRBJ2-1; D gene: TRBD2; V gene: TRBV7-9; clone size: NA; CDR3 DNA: TGTGCCAGCAGCTCCAAGATTAGCGGGAAGGTTTTGAATGAGCAGTTCTTC; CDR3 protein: CASSSKISGKVLNEQFF
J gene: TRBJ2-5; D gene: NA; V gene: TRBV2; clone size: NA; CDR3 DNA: TGTGCCAGCTTACTGGGGGGGCAGACCCAGTACTTC; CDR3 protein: CASLLGGQTQYF
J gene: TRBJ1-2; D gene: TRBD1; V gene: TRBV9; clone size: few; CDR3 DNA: TGTGCCAGCAGCGCCGGGACAGGGAGGCCCCATGGCTACACCTTC; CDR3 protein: CASSAGTGRPHGYTF
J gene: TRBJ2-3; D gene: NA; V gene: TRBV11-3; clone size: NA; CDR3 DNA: TGTGCCAGCAGCTTACCAGAGGGCACAGATACGCAGTATTTT; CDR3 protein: CASSLPEGTDTQYF
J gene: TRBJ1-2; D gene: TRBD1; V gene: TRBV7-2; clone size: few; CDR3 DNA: TGTGCCAGCAGCCTTGACAGGGGACCTGGCTACACCTTC; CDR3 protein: CASSLDRGPGYTF
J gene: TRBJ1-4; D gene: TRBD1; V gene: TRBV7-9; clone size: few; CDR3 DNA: TGTGCCAGCAGCAGAGAACAGGGGGGGAGTGAAAAACTGTTTTTT; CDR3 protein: CASSREQGGSEKLFF
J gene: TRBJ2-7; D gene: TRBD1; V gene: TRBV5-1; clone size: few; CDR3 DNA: TGCGCCAGCAGCTTGAACGGGGGGACAGGGACCTACGAGCAGTACTTC; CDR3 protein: CASSLNGGTGTYEQYF
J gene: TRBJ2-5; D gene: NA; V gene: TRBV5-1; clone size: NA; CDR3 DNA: TGCGCCAGCAGCTTGGTAGCGCTGAAAGAGACCCAGTACTTC; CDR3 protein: CASSLVALKETQYF
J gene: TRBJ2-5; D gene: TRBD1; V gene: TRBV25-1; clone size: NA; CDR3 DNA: TGTGCCAGCAGTTACCTGGACAGGAGAGAGACCCAGTACTTC; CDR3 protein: CASSYLDRRETQYF
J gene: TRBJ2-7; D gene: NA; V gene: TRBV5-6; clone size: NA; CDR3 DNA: TGTGCCAGCAGCTTCTCCCACGAGCAGTACTTC; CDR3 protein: CASSFSHEQYF
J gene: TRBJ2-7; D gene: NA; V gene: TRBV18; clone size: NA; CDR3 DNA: TGTGCCAGCTCACCTTCGCAAGATGCGTACGAGCAGTACTTC; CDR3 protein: CASSPSQDAYEQYF
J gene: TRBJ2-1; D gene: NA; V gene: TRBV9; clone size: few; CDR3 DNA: TGTGCCAGCAGCCCCCAGGGAAGCTCCTACAATGAGCAGTTCTTC; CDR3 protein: CASSPQGSSYNEQFF
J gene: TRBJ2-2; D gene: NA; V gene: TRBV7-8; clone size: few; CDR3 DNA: TGTGCCAGCAGCTTCGGAGCTGGGGGCGCCGGGGAGCTGTTTTTT; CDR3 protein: CASSFGAGGAGELFF
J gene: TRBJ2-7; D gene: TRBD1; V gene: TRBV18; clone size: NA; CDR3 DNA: TGTGCCAGCTCACCCCTTCGATCGGGTGGAACAGGGGGAAGGTACGAGCAGTACTTC; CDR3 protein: CASSPLRSGGTGGRYEQYF
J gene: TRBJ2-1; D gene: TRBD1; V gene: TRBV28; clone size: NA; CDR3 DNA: TGTGCCAGCAGTTCCCGACAGGGGTTCAATGAGCAGTTCTTC; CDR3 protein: CASSSRQGFNEQFF
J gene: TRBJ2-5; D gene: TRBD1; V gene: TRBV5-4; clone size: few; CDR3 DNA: TGTGCCAGCAGCTTCGGGACAGGGATTCAGACCCAGTACTTC; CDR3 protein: CASSFGTGIQTQYF
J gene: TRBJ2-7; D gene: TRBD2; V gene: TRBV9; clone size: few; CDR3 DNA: TGTGCCAGCAGCAGGCGGAGGGAGGGAACCTACGAGCAGTACTTC; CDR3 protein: CASSRRREGTYEQYF
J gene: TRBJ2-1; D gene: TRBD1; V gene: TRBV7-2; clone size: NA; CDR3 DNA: TGTGCCAGCAGCTTAGGTCAGGGGGCAGTCAATGAGCAGTTCTTC; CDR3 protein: CASSLGQGAVNEQFF
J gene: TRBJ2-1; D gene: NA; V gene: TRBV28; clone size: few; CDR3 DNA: TGTGCCAGCAGTTTAGAAGCGAGCTCCTACAATGAGCAGTTCTTC; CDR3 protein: CASSLEASSYNEQFF
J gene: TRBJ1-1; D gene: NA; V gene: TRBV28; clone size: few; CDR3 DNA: TGTGCCAGCAGAAGTACACTGAACACTGAAGCTTTCTTT; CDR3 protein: CASRSTLNTEAFF
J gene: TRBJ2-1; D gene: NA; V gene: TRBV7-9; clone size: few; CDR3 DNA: TGTGCCAGCAGCTTTTTTCCTAGCGAAAGACACAATGAGCAGTTCTTC; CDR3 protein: CASSFFPSERHNEQFF
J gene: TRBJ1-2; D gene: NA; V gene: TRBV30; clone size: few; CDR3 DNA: TGTGCCTGCCAGGGATGGGGCTATGGCTACACCTTC; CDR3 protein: CACQGWGYGYTF
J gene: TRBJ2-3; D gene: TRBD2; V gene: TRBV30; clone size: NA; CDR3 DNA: TGTGCCTGGAGTGGCGGGGGGGGCACAGATACGCAGTATTTT; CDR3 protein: CAWSGGGGTDTQYF
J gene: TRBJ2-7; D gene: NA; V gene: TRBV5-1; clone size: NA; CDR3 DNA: TGCGCCAGCAGCTTTGAACTCCACTACTCCTACGAGCAGTACTTC; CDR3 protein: CASSFELHYSYEQYF
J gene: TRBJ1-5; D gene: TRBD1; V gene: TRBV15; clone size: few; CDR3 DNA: TGTGCCACCAGCAGAGTTGGGACAGGGTTTGATCAGCCCCAGCATTTT; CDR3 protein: CATSRVGTGFDQPQHF
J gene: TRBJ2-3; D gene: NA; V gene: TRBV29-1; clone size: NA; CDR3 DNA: TGCAGCTCCGTAGGGGGACGAGGCACAGATACGCAGTATTTT; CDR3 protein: CSSVGGRGTDTQYF